The following is a TCR beta chain sequence with its context. This entry belongs to a study of neoadjuvant anti-PD-1 for oral cavity cancer. The CDR3 contains 16 residues. Germline assignment: CDR1 SGHKS and CDR2 YYEKEE (reference sequence). Between the trimmed V and J ends, which lost 5 bases and 5 bases, there was a span of 23 bases. The time point was: after neoadjuvant nivolumab, at surgical resection. No culture or expansion preceded analysis of these blood cells. Repertoires were generated with immunoSEQ multiplex PCR, while TCRdb's copy carries only in-frame clones and drops some. Among approximately 68,000 clones, about nine tenths were seen once, and the ten largest hold approximately 2.8%.

The sequences come from PBMCs, collected after nivolumab (anti-PD-1) treatment. The receptor was isolated from a person aged 40-85 years with oral cavity squamous cell carcinoma. The chain combines TRBV5-5 with TRBJ2-7, with D perhaps matching TRBD2 (5 bases). The CDR3 DNA sequence: TGTGCCAGCAGTCTACTCGTCCGGGATCCCGGCCACGAGCAGTACTTC. Translation gives CASSLLVRDPGHEQYF.